A single sample is the source of the 20 T cell receptor beta chains below, sequenced in a study of OX40 agonist ivuxolimab in advanced cancers. The protocol was immunoSEQ multiplex PCR, while the TCRdb copy is restricted to in-frame clones and leaves out a portion. Here the sample spans tens of thousands of clones, about nine tenths being singletons. Sequences were derived from CD4+ or CD8+ T cells sorted from blood, sampled in a trial of the OX40 agonist ivuxolimab. The receptors derive from an adult with an advanced solid tumor such as melanoma, head and neck, liver or kidney cancer.

This clone was observed a few times. The CDR3 spells CASSLGQGSTEAFF. As DNA, the CDR3 is TGTGCCAGCAGTTTGGGACAGGGGAGCACTGAAGCTTTCTTT. The chain is built from TRBV28 and TRBJ1-1; 10 positions match TRBD1. The trim removed 3 bases at V and 4 bases at J, leaving 2 bases unmatched. Germline CDR1 MDHEN, CDR2 SYDVKM. This CDR3 region has 14 residues.

The chain carries TRBV28 and TRBJ2-4; 7 bases match TRBD1. Looked up from germline, CDR1 is MDHEN and CDR2 is SYDVKM. The CDR3 spans 15 residues. Trimming removed 6 bases from V and 4 bases from J; junction bases left unmatched: 9. In nucleotides, the CDR3 is TGTGCCAGCAGCCAATCCCCGGGACAGAAAAACATTCAGTACTTC. Protein sequence: CASSQSPGQKNIQYF.

The chain combines TRBV4-2 with TRBJ1-3, with no clear D. The V gene's germline CDR1 is LGHNA and CDR2 YNFKEQ. CDR3 length: 17 amino acids. Trimming took 0 bases from V and 1 from J, leaving 13 bases between them. The CDR3 coding sequence is TGTGCCAGCAGCCAAGAGGTAAAGGCGAATTCTGGAAACACCATATATTTT. Protein sequence: CASSQEVKANSGNTIYF.

The rearrangement links TRBV5-4 to TRBJ2-2, with a tentative D call TRBD1 (5 bases). The V end lost 4 bases, the J end lost 3 bases, and 10 bases lay between the germline ends. Germline V lookup: CDR1 SGHNT, CDR2 YYREEE (reference sequence). The CDR3 covers 14 residues. CDR3 protein: CASSLDSYTGELFF. The CDR3 nucleotides read TGTGCCAGCAGCCTTGACAGTTACACCGGGGAGCTGTTTTTT.

V usage is TRBV2 and J usage is TRBJ2-3; 11 bases map to TRBD2. The CDR3 runs 18 residues. Germline lookup yields CDR1 SNHLY and CDR2 FYNNEI. V was pared by 8 bases and J by 1 base, with 14 bases of the junction left unmatched. The CDR3 spells CASSGRIVAGGGTDTQYF. CDR3 in DNA: TGTGCCAGCTCGGGACGGATTGTAGCGGGAGGGGGCACAGATACGCAGTATTTT.

This clone occurred once. The chain has TRBV11-3 and TRBJ2-2; 7 bases are a match to TRBD2. Germline V lookup: CDR1 SGHNT, CDR2 YENEEA. With V trimmed by 3 bases and J by 5 bases, 3 bases remained unmatched. This CDR3 spans 14 amino acids. DNA of the CDR3: TGTGCCAGCAGCTTTCTGGGGGGGACCGGGGAGCTGTTTTTT. Protein product: CASSFLGGTGELFF.

The chain recombines TRBV5-1 with TRBJ2-6; 7 nucleotides agree with TRBD1. Germline assignment: CDR1 SGHRS and CDR2 YFSETQ. CDR3 length: 18 amino acids. V shed 1 base, J shed 1 base, and the junction held 8 bases outside the gene matches. The CDR3 protein is CASSLLRQGPSGANVLTF. The CDR3 DNA sequence: TGCGCCAGCAGCTTGCTCCGACAGGGCCCTTCTGGGGCCAACGTCCTGACTTTC. Full variable domain (outside the CDR3, taken from reference TRBV5-1 and TRBJ2-6): KAGVTQTPRYLIKTRGQQVTLSCSPISGHRSVSWYQQTPGQGLQFLFEYFSETQRNKGNFPGRFSGRQFSNSRSEMNVSTLELGDSALYLCASSLLRQGPSGANVLTFGAGSRLTVL.

V and J are TRBV5-4 and TRBJ2-3; maybe TRBD1 (6 bases). Germline CDR1 and CDR2: SGHNT and YYREEE (reference sequence). The CDR3 is 15 residues long. The V end was cut by 2 bases, the J end by 0 bases, with 10 bases between. In DNA form, the CDR3 reads TGTGCCAGCAGCTTAGACAGGAAAAGCACAGATACGCAGTATTTT. Its protein product is CASSLDRKSTDTQYF.

The chain employs TRBV18 and TRBJ2-5, with 7 bases identical to TRBD1. This CDR3 has 18 residues. The J segment lost 1 base and the V segment lost 6 bases, leaving 17 bases of the junction unmatched. CDR1 KGHSH and CDR2 LQKENI come from the germline V gene. In DNA form, the CDR3 reads TGTGCCAGCTCCCCTCTGATCCCTAAGACAGGGTTCCAAGAGACCCAGTACTTC. It translates to CASSPLIPKTGFQETQYF.

This chain joins TRBV14 and TRBJ2-7, with D possibly being TRBD1 or TRBD2 (5 bases each). V was pared by 3 bases and J by 3 bases, with 15 bases between. Germline V gene sequence: CDR1 SGHDN, CDR2 FVKESK. This CDR3 is built from 15 residues. CDR3 DNA sequence: TGTGCCAGCAGCCATCTCGGGACGAATTACTACGAGCAGTACTTC. Encoded protein: CASSHLGTNYYEQYF.

The chain joins TRBV7-9 to TRBJ2-7; D perhaps matches TRBD1 (7 bases). V shed 5 bases and J shed 7 bases, with 18 bases lying between them. This CDR3 is built from 14 residues. Germline V lookup: CDR1 SEHNR, CDR2 FQNEAQ (reference sequence). In DNA, the CDR3 is TGTGCCAGCAGCCGCGGGACAGTGGGTATGGAGCAGTACTTC. It encodes CASSRGTVGMEQYF. The full variable domain, completed using reference TRBV7-9 and TRBJ2-7, is DTGVSQNPRHKITKRGQNVTFRCDPISEHNRLYWYRQTLGQGPEFLTYFQNEAQLEKSRLLSDRFSAERPKGSFSTLEIQRTEQGDSAMYLCASSRGTVGMEQYFGPGTRLTVT.

This chain uses TRBV5-1 with TRBJ2-1; 8 bases align to TRBD2. The CDR3 is made up of 16 amino acids. J was trimmed by 9 bases and V by 0 bases; bases with no gene match: 11. CDR1 and CDR2 from the germline V gene are SGHRS and YFSETQ. CDR3 nucleotides: TGCGCCAGCAGCTTGGTAAGCGGGAGCTTTCGTATTGAGCAGTTCTTC. It translates to CASSLVSGSFRIEQFF.

V gene TRBV6-1 combines with J gene TRBJ2-5; D not certain. Between the trimmed V and J ends, which lost 7 bases and 5 bases, there was a span of 14 bases. The CDR3 contains 13 residues. From germline, CDR1 is MNHNS and CDR2 SASEGT. The CDR3 nucleotides read TGTGCCAGCACCGTCGCGATTAAGGAGACCCAGTACTTC. Translation: CASTVAIKETQYF.

The rearrangement uses TRBV19 and TRBJ2-1; no firm D call. The CDR3 consists of 13 residues. V was pared by 4 bases and J by 8 bases, with 12 bases between. Germline lookup yields CDR1 LNHDA and CDR2 SQIVND (reference sequence). CDR3 protein: CASSTRPLDEQFF. The CDR3 DNA is TGTGCCAGTAGTACCCGCCCCTTGGATGAGCAGTTCTTC.

This chain connects TRBV18 to TRBJ1-4, with no clear D. The germline gives CDR1 KGHSH, CDR2 LQKENI. The CDR3 contains 13 residues. Trimming pared 4 bases from V and 5 bases from J, leaving 8 bases between. The CDR3 loop reads CASSRGWNEKLFF. The CDR3 DNA follows: TGTGCCAGCTCACGGGGATGGAATGAAAAACTGTTTTTT.

The genes are TRBV7-2 and TRBJ2-1; D remains ambiguous. Germline V CDR1 and CDR2: SGHTA, FQGNSA. The CDR3 extends over 13 amino acids. V shed 3 bases and J shed 6 bases, with 9 bases lying between them. CDR3 region: CASSLDVTNEQFF. The CDR3 nucleotides read TGTGCCAGCAGCTTGGACGTAACCAATGAGCAGTTCTTC.

The DNA for the CDR3 is TGCGCCAGCACGTCCACGATACTCAATCAGCCCCAGCATTTT. It codes for CASTSTILNQPQHF. The chain uses TRBV10-2 and TRBJ1-5; D is ambiguous. This CDR3 spans 14 amino acids. Trimming took off 7 bases at V and 3 bases at J, with 13 bases between the two ends. Germline V gene sequence: CDR1 WSHSY, CDR2 SAAADI.

The genes are TRBV19 and TRBJ2-4, with 7 positions matching TRBD1. The CDR3 sequence is 14 residues long. V shed 7 bases and J 1 base; nucleotides not matched to a gene: 4. Germline CDR1 LNHDA, CDR2 SQIVND (reference sequence). CDR3 sequence: CASMGTAAKNIQYF. CDR3 DNA sequence: TGTGCCAGTATGGGGACAGCGGCCAAAAACATTCAGTACTTC.

The CDR3 DNA sequence: TGTGCCAGCAGGCTCGGAGGGCCCTCGTCCGAGCAGTACTTC. It encodes CASRLGGPSSEQYF. The chain carries TRBV7-2 and TRBJ2-7; D is possibly TRBD2 (6 bases). Germline V gene lookup returns CDR1 SGHTA and CDR2 FQGNSA. This CDR3 has 14 amino acids. Trimming cost V 6 bases and J 6 bases, with 18 bases left between them.

The genes are TRBV5-1 and TRBJ2-3; 8 bases line up with TRBD2. The germline CDR1 and CDR2 sequences are SGHRS and YFSETQ. This CDR3 comprises 15 residues. The trim removed 1 base at V and 14 bases at J, leaving 15 bases unmatched. The CDR3 nucleotides are TGCGCCAGCAGCTTGATTGTTGGTGGGAGCGGGGGCCCGTATTTT. It is translated as CASSLIVGGSGGPYF.